The clone carrying this T cell receptor (beta chain) has at least ten counts. V lost 1 base and J lost 8, with 14 bases in between. The germline gives CDR1 SGHTA, CDR2 FQGNSA. This CDR3 is built from 14 residues. This sample was included in a study of identical twins. TCRdb reprocessed the 5' RACE reads with MiXCR, giving one entry per CDR3 protein. The repertoire has about 520,000 distinct CDR3 sequences, roughly a fifth of them found once; the top ten carry 0.8% to 1%. The same data also went into a second study, on T cells expressing NK-cell markers. As reported in that work: Researchers got TCR beta repertoires out of sorted CD3+CD56+NKG2C+, CD3+CD56+NKG2C- and CD3+CD56-NKG2C+ T cells.

Input material: CD4+ T cells sorted from blood. This receptor was obtained from a woman between 18 and 30 years old in good health. The chain is built from TRBV7-2 and TRBJ1-1, with D possibly TRBD1 on 6 matching bases. In nucleotides, the CDR3 is TGTGCCAGCAGCTTAGGGCCAGGGGCAAAGGAAGCTTTCTTT. This gives the protein CASSLGPGAKEAFF.